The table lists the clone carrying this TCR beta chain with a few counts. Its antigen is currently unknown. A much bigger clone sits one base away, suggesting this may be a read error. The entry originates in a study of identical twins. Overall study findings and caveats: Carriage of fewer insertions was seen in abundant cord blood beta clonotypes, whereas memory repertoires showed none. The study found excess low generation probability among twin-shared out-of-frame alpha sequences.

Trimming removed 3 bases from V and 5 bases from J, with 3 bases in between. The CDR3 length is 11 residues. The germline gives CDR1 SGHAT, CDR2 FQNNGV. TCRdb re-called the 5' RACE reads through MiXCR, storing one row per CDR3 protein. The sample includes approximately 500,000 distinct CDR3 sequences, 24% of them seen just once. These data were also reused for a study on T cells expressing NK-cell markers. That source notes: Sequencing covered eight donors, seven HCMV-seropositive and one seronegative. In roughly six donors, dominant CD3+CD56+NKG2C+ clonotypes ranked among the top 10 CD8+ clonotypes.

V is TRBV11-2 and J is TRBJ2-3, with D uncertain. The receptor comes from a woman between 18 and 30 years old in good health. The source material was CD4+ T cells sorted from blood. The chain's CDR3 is CASSFIDTQYF. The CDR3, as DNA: TGTGCCAGCAGCTTCATAGATACGCAGTATTTT.